The entry below describes one T cell receptor beta chain. This clonotype has a count of ten or more. Its antigen is unknown. It has no much larger one-base neighbor in the sample; base qualities were not kept. Inclusive of the bounding cysteine and phenylalanine, the CDR3 is 15 residues long. Here the CDR3 DNA is all that survives: 45 bases in frame from base 1. The germline V gene provides CDR1 SNHLY and CDR2 FYNNEI. V lost 2 bases and J lost 5 bases; the stretch between them is 15 bases long. These data come from a study of T cells in Graves' hyperthyroidism and ophthalmopathy (dated by TCRdb to between 2018 and 2021). Regarding the research as a whole: Peripheral blood samples were taken at the time of initial diagnosis, prior to any treatment. For training and testing, the 100 or so patients in the discovery cohort were randomly divided in a 7:3 ratio. Following sampling, methimazole starting at 30 mg daily was given to hyperthyroidism patients, and high-dose intravenous methylprednisolone was given to ophthalmopathy patients. The paper reports TCR Vbeta CDR3 sequencing of fewer than 150 peripheral blood samples: 43 ophthalmopathy, over 70 hyperthyroidism and around 17 progressor patients. Prospective prediction of ophthalmopathy was tested in an independent validation cohort consisting of 18 to 20 hyperthyroidism patients and some 15 patients who later progressed to ophthalmopathy. TCR V-J signatures able to tell the groups apart were searched for in a discovery cohort of 90 to 100 patients, of whom more than 40 had Graves' ophthalmopathy and under 65 had stable Graves' hyperthyroidism. Thyroid tissue and blood T-cell repertoires from six or seven Graves' hyperthyroidism patients were also compared in the study. Study-wide findings and limitations: In cross-validation, a model built on a 13 V-J signature told ophthalmopathy apart from stable hyperthyroidism with just under 90% sensitivity and roughly 81% specificity, and in testing the same model reached 80%/75%. No statistical method was used to set the sample size in advance, and investigators knew the group allocation. During validation, the model predicted progression to ophthalmopathy a median of around 6 months ahead of onset, with more than 55% sensitivity and 72.22% specificity. Most expanded thyroid clonotypes (frequency above 0.001) were also found in blood, which suggests that blood repertoires may mirror thyroid immune responses.

TCR beta CDR3 regions were amplified from RNA transcripts. For the first round of RT-PCR on the TCR CDR3, the HTBI primer set was used together with the Qiagen OneStep RT-PCR kit. Libraries were constructed in a second round of multiplex PCR, after which size selection and purification were performed. Sequencing of the libraries was done on an Illumina HiSeq2000 using paired-end 100 bp reads. In the paper's pipeline: SOAPnuke was used to process the raw data, removing reads that contained adapters or uncalled bases, had a mean Phred below 15, or lacked an exact match to the constant primer or identifier. High-quality paired reads were merged with COPE v1.2.5, and unique nucleotide sequences were defined as clonotypes. MiTCR v1.1 was used to align clonotypes to the IMGT TRBV, TRBD and TRBJ reference segments. Only V-J combinations with frequency above 0.0001, covering 98% to 99.2% of repertoires, were analysed. A TCS score was defined as the ratio between F50 (clonal expansion) and ExV (chaos), using BLOSUM62-based TCRdist between CDR3 peptides within each V-J. Welch's t-statistics and random forest reduced around 510 V-J features to 13, which were used in a naive Bayes classifier (R e1071). TCRdb reworked the public reads: Q25 trimming with fastp, MiXCR clone assembly, productive beta chains retained. Under each unique CDR3 protein, matching rows form one entry showing the most common genes and DNA. The V and J calls come from TCRdb's annotation, not from the publication. The table for this sample lists 200,000 to 250,000 distinct CDR3 sequences; over 20% of them were counted only once. 30% to 40% of the sample goes to the ten largest clones.

Ophthalmopathy patients had moderately to severely active disease, with a Clinical Activity Score of 3 or more, a NOSPECS grade of 4 or more, and a disease duration of less than 3 months. Any patient with an uncontrolled infection, another autoimmune disease, pregnancy or lactation was excluded. Diagnoses were established on the basis of clinical symptoms, serum thyroxine and TRAb, thyroid ultrasound, and orbital computed tomography. PBMCs were isolated from roughly 10 ml of fresh peripheral blood by Ficoll-Paque density gradient centrifugation. Trizol reagent was used to extract total RNA, and RNA quality was then checked on an Agilent 2100 Bioanalyzer.

This clonotype was sampled from a middle-aged woman with Graves' ophthalmopathy. Sequencing was carried out using blood. The rearranged chain carries TRBV2 and TRBJ1-2; TRBD1 is possibly the D segment (5 matching bases). The CDR3 sequence is CASSEYRGPAYGYTF. The nucleotides are TGTGCCAGCAGTGAATATCGGGGCCCGGCGTATGGCTACACCTTC.